The 10 T cell receptor beta chains presented below share a single source sample, sequenced in a study of blood T cell repertoires in COVID-19. Repertoires were generated with immunoSEQ multiplex PCR, while TCRdb's copy carries only in-frame clones and drops some. The table has around 190,000 clones, 88% seen once. The specimen was peripheral blood. Every receptor here comes from a human donor in a cohort sampled during active COVID-19.

V is TRBV6-1 and J is TRBJ2-3, with unresolved D. The CDR3 runs to 13 residues. Germline CDR1 and CDR2: MNHNS and SASEGT. V was shortened by 3 bases and J by 0 bases, with 4 bases between the two germline ends. In nucleotides, the CDR3 is TGTGCCAGCAGTGAGAGTAGCACAGATACGCAGTATTTT. Translated: CASSESSTDTQYF.

The rearrangement joins TRBV14 to TRBJ2-5; tentatively, D is TRBD2 (7 bases). Per germline, CDR1 SGHDN and CDR2 FVKESK. The CDR3 is made up of 14 amino acids. V was cut by 4 bases and J by 5 bases, with 14 bases left in between. CDR3 sequence: CASSRAGAEETQYF. The CDR3 bases are TGTGCCAGCAGCCGGGCGGGGGCGGAGGAGACCCAGTACTTC. Looking up the rest from reference TRBV14 and TRBJ2-5 gives the full variable domain: EAGVTQFPSHSVIEKGQTVTLRCDPISGHDNLYWYRRVMGKEIKFLLHFVKESKQDESGMPNNRFLAERTGGTYSTLKVQPAELEDSGVYFCASSRAGAEETQYFGPGTRLLVL.

This rearrangement joins TRBV9 to TRBJ2-6; TRBD2 might be the D (5 bases). V was pared by 0 bases and J by 4 bases, with 14 bases between. The germline V gene has CDR1 SGDLS and CDR2 YYNGEE. The CDR3 length is 17 residues. The CDR3: CASSVAGPGSGANVLTF. The CDR3, as DNA: TGTGCCAGCAGCGTAGCTGGCCCGGGATCCGGGGCCAACGTCCTGACTTTC.

The table lists this clone with a few counts. In DNA, the CDR3 is TGTGCCAGCAGCCCCGAACTAGCGGGGGGGCACAATGAGCAGTTCTTC. Protein: CASSPELAGGHNEQFF. The V and J genes are TRBV7-6 and TRBJ2-1, with TRBD2 identical over 13 bases. The junction had 6 bases not matched to a gene; V was cut back by 5 bases and J by 5 bases. This CDR3 contains 16 residues. Per germline, CDR1 SGHVS and CDR2 FNYEAQ. The whole variable domain, filled in from reference TRBV7-6 and TRBJ2-1, reads GAGVSQSPRYKVTKRGQDVALRCDPISGHVSLYWYRQALGQGPEFLTYFNYEAQQDKSGLPNDRFSAERPEGSISTLTIQRTEQRDSAMYRCASSPELAGGHNEQFFGPGTRLTVL.

The chain links TRBV18 to TRBJ1-5; D is undetermined. Trimming cost V 6 bases and J 8 bases, with 17 bases left between them. This CDR3 has 14 amino acids. Per germline, CDR1 KGHSH and CDR2 LQKENI. The CDR3 DNA sequence: TGTGCCAGCTCCTACGGTCCGGGTAGTGAGCCCCAGCATTTT. Its protein product is CASSYGPGSEPQHF.

The chain is built from TRBV5-4 and TRBJ1-3, with D perhaps TRBD1 (6 bases). Trimming cost V 4 bases and J 2 bases, with 16 bases left between them. CDR1 is SGHNT, CDR2 YYREEE, per germline (reference sequence). This CDR3 region has 16 residues. The CDR3 reads CASSRGAGGAGNTIYF. CDR3 nucleotides: TGTGCCAGCAGCCGGGGGGCCGGCGGCGCTGGAAACACCATATATTTT.

The chain combines TRBV11-2 with TRBJ1-2; D is uncertain. The CDR3 runs to 14 residues. CDR1 SGHAT and CDR2 FQNNGV come from the germline V gene. Trimming pared 1 base from V and 5 bases from J, leaving 11 bases between. The CDR3, as DNA: TGTGCCAGCAGCTTAGGCGGCGCTTCTTATGGCTACACCTTC. This encodes CASSLGGASYGYTF.

The rearrangement uses TRBV5-1 and TRBJ2-2; TRBD1 matches at 11 bases. This CDR3 region has 15 residues. Germline CDR1 is SGHRS and CDR2 is YFSETQ. V was pared by 2 bases and J by 6 bases, with 3 bases of the junction left unmatched. The CDR3 nucleotides are TGCGCCAGCAGCTTTGGACAGGGGGCCGCCGGGGAGCTGTTTTTT. This translates into CASSFGQGAAGELFF.

The chain carries TRBV5-1 and TRBJ2-5, with a tentative D call TRBD2 (5 bases). Germline values: CDR1 SGHRS, CDR2 YFSETQ. Trimming pared 5 bases from V and 5 bases from J, leaving 19 bases between. CDR3 length equals 15 residues. The CDR3 region has the DNA TGCGCCAGCAGATGGACTCTAGCTCGTGTGGAGACCCAGTACTTC. Encoded protein: CASRWTLARVETQYF.

The chain couples TRBV2 to TRBJ2-7, with 9 nucleotides matching TRBD1. Germline loops: CDR1 SNHLY, CDR2 FYNNEI. CDR3 size: 13 residues. V lost 6 bases to trimming and J lost 6 bases; unmatched junction nucleotides: 6. The CDR3 loop reads CASRAGTGSEQYF. As DNA, the CDR3 is TGTGCCAGCAGAGCCGGGACAGGGAGCGAGCAGTACTTC.